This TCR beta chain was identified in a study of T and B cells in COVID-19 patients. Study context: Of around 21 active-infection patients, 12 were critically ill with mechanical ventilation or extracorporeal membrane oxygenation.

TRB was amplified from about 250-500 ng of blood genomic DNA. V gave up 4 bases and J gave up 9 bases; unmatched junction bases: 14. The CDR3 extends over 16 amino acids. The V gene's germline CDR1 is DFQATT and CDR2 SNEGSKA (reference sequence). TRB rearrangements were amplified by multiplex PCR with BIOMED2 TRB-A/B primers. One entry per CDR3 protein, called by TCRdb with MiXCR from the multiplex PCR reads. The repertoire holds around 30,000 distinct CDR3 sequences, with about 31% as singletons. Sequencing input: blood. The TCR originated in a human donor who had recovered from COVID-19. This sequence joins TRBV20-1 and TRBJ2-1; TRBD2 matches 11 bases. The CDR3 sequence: CSATQLAGANGGEQFF. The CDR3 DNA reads TGCAGTGCTACTCAACTAGCGGGAGCCAACGGGGGTGAGCAGTTCTTC.